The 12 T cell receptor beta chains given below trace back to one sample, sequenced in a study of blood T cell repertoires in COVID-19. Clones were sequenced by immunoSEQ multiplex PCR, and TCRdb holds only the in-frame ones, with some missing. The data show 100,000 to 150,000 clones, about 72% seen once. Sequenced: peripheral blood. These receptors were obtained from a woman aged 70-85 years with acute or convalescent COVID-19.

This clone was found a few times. CDR3 DNA sequence: TGTGCCAGTAGTATCGAGGGGGCCGCTAACTATGGCTACACCTTC. Protein: CASSIEGAANYGYTF. The chain uses TRBV19 and TRBJ1-2; TRBD1 aligns across 7 bases. The CDR3 covers 15 residues. The V gene end was trimmed by 3 bases and the J gene end by 0 bases; junction bases not matched to a gene: 4. Looked up from germline, CDR1 is LNHDA and CDR2 is SQIVND (reference sequence).

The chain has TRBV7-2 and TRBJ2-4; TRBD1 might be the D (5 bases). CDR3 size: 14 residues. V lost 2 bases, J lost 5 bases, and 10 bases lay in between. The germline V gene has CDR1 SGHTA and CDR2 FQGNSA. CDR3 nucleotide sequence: TGTGCCAGCAGCTTAATGGGGCCCCAAAACATTCAGTACTTC. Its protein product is CASSLMGPQNIQYF. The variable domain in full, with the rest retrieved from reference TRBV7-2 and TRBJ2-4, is GAGVSQSPSNKVTEKGKDVELRCDPISGHTALYWYRQSLGQGLEFLIYFQGNSAPDKSGLPSDRFSAERTGGSVSTLTIQRTQQEDSAVYLCASSLMGPQNIQYFGAGTRLSVL.

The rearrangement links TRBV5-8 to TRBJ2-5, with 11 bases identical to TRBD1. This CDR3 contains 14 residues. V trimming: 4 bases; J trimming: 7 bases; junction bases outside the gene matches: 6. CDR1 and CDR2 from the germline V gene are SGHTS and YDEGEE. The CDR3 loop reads CASSPGTGGLTQYF. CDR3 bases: TGTGCCAGCAGCCCCGGGACAGGGGGTTTGACCCAGTACTTC.

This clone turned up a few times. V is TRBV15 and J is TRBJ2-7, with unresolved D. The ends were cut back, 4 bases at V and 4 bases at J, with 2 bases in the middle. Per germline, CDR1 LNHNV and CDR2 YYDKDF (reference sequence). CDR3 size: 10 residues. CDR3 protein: CATSIYEQYF. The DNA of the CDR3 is TGTGCCACCAGCATATACGAGCAGTACTTC.

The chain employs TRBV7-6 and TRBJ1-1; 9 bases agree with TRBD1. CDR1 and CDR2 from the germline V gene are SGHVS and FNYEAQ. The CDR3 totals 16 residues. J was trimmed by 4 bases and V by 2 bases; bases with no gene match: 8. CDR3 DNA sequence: TGTGCCAGCAGCTTAAGGACAGGGGCTGCGGGCACTGAAGCTTTCTTT. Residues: CASSLRTGAAGTEAFF.

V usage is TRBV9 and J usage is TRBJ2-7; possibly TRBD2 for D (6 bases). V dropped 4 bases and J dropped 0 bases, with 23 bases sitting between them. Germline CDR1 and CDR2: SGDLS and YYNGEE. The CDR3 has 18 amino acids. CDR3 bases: TGTGCCAGCAGCCCCACCTCATTGGGGGGTACCAGCTCCTACGAGCAGTACTTC. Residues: CASSPTSLGGTSSYEQYF.

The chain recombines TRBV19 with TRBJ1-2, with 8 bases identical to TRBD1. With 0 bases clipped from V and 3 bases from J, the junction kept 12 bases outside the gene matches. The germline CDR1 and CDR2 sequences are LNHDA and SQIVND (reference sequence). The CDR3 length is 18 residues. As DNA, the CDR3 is TGTGCCAGTAGTATAGAAGGACAGGGTCCCGGGCCCTACTATGGCTACACCTTC. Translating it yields CASSIEGQGPGPYYGYTF.

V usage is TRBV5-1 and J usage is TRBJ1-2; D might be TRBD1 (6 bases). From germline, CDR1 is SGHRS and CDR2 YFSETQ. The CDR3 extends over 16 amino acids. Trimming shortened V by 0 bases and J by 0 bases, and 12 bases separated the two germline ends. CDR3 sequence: CASSLVQGPANYGYTF. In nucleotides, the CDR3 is TGCGCCAGCAGCTTGGTGCAGGGGCCTGCTAACTATGGCTACACCTTC.

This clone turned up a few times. The CDR3 DNA reads as TGTGCCAGCAATCTGGGGGGAAGGAATTCACCCCTCCACTTT. It translates to CASNLGGRNSPLHF. This chain connects TRBV6-5 to TRBJ1-6, with TRBD1 as a possible D gene (5 bases). The CDR3 is 14 amino acids. Germline CDR1 and CDR2: MNHEY and SVGAGI. Trimming cost V 7 bases and J 7 bases, with 14 bases left between them.

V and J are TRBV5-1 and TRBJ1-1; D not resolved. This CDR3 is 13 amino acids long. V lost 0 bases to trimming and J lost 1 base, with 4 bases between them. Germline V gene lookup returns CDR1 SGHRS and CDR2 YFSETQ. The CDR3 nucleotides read TGCGCCAGCAGCTTGGAACAGAACACTGAAGCTTTCTTT. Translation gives CASSLEQNTEAFF. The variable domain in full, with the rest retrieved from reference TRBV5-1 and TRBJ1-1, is KAGVTQTPRYLIKTRGQQVTLSCSPISGHRSVSWYQQTPGQGLQFLFEYFSETQRNKGNFPGRFSGRQFSNSRSEMNVSTLELGDSALYLCASSLEQNTEAFFGQGTRLTVV.

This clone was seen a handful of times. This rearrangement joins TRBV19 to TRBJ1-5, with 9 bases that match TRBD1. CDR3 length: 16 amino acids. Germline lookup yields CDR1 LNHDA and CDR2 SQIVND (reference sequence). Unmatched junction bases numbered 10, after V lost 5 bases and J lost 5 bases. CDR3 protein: CASSVASGQGYQPQHF. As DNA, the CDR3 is TGTGCCAGTAGTGTGGCATCGGGACAGGGTTATCAGCCCCAGCATTTT. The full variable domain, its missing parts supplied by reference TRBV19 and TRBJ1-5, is DGGITQSPKYLFRKEGQNVTLSCEQNLNHDAMYWYRQDPGQGLRLIYYSQIVNDFQKGDIAEGYSVSREKKESFPLTVTSAQKNPTAFYLCASSVASGQGYQPQHFGDGTRLSIL.

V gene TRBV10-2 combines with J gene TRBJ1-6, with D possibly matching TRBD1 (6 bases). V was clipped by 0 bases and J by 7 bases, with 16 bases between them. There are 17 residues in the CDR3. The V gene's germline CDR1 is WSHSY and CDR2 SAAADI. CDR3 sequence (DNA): TGCGCCAGCAGTGAGTCGACCGGGGGGGCTCAGAATTCACCCCTCCACTTT. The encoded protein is CASSESTGGAQNSPLHF.